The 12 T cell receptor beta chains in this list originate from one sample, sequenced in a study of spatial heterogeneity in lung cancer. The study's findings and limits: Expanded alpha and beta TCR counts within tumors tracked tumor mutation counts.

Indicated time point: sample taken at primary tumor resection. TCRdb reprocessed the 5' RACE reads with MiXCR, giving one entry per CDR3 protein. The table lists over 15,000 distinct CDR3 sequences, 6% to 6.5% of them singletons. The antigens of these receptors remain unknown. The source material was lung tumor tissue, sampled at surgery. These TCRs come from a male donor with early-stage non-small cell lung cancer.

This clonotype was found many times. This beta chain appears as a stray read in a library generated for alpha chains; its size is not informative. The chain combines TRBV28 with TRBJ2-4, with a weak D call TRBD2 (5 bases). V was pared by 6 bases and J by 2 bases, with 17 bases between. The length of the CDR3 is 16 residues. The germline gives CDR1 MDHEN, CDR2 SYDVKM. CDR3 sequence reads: CASSPSLFGTKNIQYF. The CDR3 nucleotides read TGTGCCAGCAGCCCTTCTCTTTTCGGGACCAAAAACATTCAGTACTTC.

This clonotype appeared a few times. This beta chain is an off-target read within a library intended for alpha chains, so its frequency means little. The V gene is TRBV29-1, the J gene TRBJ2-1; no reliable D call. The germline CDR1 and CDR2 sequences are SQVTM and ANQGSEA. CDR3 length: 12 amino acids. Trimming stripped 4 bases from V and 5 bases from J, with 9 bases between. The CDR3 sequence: CSVVRQNNEQFF. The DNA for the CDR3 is TGCAGCGTTGTTCGGCAGAACAATGAGCAGTTCTTC.

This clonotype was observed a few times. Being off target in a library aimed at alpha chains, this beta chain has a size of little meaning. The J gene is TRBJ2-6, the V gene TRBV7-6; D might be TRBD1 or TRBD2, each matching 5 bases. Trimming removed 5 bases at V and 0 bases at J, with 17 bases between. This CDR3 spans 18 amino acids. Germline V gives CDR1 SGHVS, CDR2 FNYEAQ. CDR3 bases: TGTGCCAGCAGCCTCCCGGGGACGCCCAGCTCTGGGGCCAACGTCCTGACTTTC. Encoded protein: CASSLPGTPSSGANVLTF.

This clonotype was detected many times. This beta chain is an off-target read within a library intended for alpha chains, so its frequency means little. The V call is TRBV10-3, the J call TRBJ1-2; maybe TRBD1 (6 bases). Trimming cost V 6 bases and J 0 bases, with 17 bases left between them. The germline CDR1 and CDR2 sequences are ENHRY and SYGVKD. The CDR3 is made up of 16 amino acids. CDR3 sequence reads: CAIRGGQGPPNYGYTF. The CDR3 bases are TGTGCCATCAGGGGGGGGCAGGGACCTCCTAACTATGGCTACACCTTC.

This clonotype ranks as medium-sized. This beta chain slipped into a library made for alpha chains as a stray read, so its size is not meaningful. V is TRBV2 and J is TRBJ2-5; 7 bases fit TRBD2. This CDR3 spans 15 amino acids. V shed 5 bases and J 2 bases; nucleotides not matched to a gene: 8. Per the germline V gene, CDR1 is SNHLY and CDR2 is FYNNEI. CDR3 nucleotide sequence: TGTGCCAGCAGTAGTCCTAGCGGACCTCAAGAGACCCAGTACTTC. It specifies CASSSPSGPQETQYF.

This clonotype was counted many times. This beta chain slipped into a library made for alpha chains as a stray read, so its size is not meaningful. CDR3 coding DNA: TGTGCCACCGGACTAGCGGGCACCGCGGAGTATTTT. Protein product: CATGLAGTAEYF. The V gene is TRBV27, the J gene TRBJ2-3; TRBD2 matches 11 bases. Per germline, CDR1 MNHEY and CDR2 SMNVEV (reference sequence). This CDR3 has 12 residues. The J segment lost 13 bases and the V segment lost 10 bases, leaving 10 bases of the junction unmatched.

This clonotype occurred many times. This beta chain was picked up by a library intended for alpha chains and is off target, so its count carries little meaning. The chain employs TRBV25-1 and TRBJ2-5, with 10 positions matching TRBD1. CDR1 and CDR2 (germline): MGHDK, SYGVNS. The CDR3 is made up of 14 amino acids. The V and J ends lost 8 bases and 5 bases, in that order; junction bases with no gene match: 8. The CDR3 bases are TGTGCCAGCTCCGGGACAGGGGCTGTTGAGACCCAGTACTTC. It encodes CASSGTGAVETQYF.

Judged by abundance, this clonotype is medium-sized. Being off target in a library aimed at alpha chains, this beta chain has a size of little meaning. CDR3 region: CASSASPGTSGTRQFF. CDR3 sequence (DNA): TGTGCCAGCAGTGCTAGCCCCGGGACTAGCGGGACTCGGCAGTTCTTC. This rearrangement joins TRBV2 to TRBJ2-1; 13 positions agree with TRBD2. This CDR3 spans 16 amino acids. V gave up 4 bases and J gave up 12 bases; unmatched junction bases: 12. The V gene's germline CDR1 is SNHLY and CDR2 FYNNEI.

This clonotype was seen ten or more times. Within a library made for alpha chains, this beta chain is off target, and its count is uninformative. In DNA form, the CDR3 reads TGTGCCAGCAGTGCTCGAGGGAGCTCCTACAATGAGCAGTTCTTC. Protein sequence: CASSARGSSYNEQFF. This rearrangement joins TRBV2 to TRBJ2-1; possible D gene TRBD2, 5 bases. Trimming took off 4 bases at V and 0 bases at J, with 10 bases between the two ends. This CDR3 has 15 amino acids. Germline V gives CDR1 SNHLY, CDR2 FYNNEI.

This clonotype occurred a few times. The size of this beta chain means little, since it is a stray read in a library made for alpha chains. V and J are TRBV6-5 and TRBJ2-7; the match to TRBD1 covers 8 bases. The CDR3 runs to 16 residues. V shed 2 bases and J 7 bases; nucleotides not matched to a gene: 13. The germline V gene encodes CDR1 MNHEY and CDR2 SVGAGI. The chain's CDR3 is CASSYPPPGQVDEQYF. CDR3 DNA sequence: TGTGCCAGCAGTTACCCGCCACCGGGACAGGTGGATGAGCAGTACTTC.

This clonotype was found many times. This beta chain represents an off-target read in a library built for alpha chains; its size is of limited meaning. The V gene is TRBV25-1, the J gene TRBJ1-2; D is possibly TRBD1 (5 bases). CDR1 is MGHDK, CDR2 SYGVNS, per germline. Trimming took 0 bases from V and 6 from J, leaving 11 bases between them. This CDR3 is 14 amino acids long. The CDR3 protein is CASSEYPGSDGYTF. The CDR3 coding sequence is TGTGCCAGCAGTGAATACCCAGGGTCGGATGGCTACACCTTC.

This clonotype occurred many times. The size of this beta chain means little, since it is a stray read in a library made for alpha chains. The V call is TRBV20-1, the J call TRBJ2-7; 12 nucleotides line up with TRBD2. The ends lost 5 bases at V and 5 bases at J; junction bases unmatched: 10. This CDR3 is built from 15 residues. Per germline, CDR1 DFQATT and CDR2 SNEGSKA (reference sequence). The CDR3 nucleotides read TGCAGTGCTGAGACTAGCGGGAGCCGGGGGGACGAGCAGTACTTC. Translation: CSAETSGSRGDEQYF.